This T cell receptor (beta chain) stems from a study of control samples from healthy donors and cancer patients. CDR3 length: 13 amino acids. Per germline, CDR1 LNHNV and CDR2 YYDKDF (reference sequence). V was clipped by 0 bases and J by 2 bases, with 4 bases between them. Profiled with immunoSEQ multiplex PCR; TCRdb holds only in-frame clones, not every one. The sample records approximately 130,000 clones, over 75% being singletons. This sequence originates from a man aged 35-49 years in good health. V usage is TRBV15 and J usage is TRBJ1-1; D not certain. The sample comprised blood. The DNA for the CDR3 is TGTGCCACCAGCAGAGATCTTAACACTGAAGCTTTCTTT. Encoded protein: CATSRDLNTEAFF.